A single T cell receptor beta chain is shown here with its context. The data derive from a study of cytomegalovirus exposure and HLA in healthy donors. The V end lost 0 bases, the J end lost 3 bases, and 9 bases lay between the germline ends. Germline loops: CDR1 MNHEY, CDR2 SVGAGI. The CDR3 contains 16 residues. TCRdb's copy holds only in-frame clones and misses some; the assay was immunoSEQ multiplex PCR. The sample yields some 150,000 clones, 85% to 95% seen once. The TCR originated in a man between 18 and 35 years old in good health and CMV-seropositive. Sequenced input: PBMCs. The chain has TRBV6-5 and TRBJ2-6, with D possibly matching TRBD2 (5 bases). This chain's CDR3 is CASSYSRAGGANVLTF. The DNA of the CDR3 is TGTGCCAGCAGTTACTCTAGGGCGGGTGGGGCCAACGTCCTGACTTTC.